This T cell receptor (beta chain) was captured by sequencing in a study of T cells in women clearing cervical HPV infection. Study-level points and caveats: Cases and controls were distinguished at AUC over 0.75 by richness and V genes. T-cell numbers per sample were unknown and may explain richness differences.

CDR3 length equals 15 residues. Per the germline V gene, CDR1 is LNHDA and CDR2 is SQIVND (reference sequence). V lost 0 bases and J lost 7; bases outside the gene matches: 8. All donors had a single incident cervical HPV16 infection, not prevalent. The table came from immunoSEQ multiplex PCR; TCRdb's copy has only in-frame clones and leaves some out. In all, the sample yields about 8,400 clones. A word on this clone: Its antigen is undetermined. The DNA ends 3 residues before the CDR3 does, and the rest of the CDR3 is filled in from the germline J gene.

Sequenced: blood buffy coat. This sequence joins TRBV19 and TRBJ1-2; TRBD1 matches 7 bases. This receptor was taken from a woman aged 18 to 75 with a cervical HPV16 infection that either progressed to CIN3+ or cleared (not recorded which). The DNA read from the CDR3 is TGTGCCAGTAGTATAGAAGGGGGCAGGGCTTTTGGC. It encodes CASSIEGGRAFG. The whole CDR3 sequence is CASSIEGGRAFGYTF.